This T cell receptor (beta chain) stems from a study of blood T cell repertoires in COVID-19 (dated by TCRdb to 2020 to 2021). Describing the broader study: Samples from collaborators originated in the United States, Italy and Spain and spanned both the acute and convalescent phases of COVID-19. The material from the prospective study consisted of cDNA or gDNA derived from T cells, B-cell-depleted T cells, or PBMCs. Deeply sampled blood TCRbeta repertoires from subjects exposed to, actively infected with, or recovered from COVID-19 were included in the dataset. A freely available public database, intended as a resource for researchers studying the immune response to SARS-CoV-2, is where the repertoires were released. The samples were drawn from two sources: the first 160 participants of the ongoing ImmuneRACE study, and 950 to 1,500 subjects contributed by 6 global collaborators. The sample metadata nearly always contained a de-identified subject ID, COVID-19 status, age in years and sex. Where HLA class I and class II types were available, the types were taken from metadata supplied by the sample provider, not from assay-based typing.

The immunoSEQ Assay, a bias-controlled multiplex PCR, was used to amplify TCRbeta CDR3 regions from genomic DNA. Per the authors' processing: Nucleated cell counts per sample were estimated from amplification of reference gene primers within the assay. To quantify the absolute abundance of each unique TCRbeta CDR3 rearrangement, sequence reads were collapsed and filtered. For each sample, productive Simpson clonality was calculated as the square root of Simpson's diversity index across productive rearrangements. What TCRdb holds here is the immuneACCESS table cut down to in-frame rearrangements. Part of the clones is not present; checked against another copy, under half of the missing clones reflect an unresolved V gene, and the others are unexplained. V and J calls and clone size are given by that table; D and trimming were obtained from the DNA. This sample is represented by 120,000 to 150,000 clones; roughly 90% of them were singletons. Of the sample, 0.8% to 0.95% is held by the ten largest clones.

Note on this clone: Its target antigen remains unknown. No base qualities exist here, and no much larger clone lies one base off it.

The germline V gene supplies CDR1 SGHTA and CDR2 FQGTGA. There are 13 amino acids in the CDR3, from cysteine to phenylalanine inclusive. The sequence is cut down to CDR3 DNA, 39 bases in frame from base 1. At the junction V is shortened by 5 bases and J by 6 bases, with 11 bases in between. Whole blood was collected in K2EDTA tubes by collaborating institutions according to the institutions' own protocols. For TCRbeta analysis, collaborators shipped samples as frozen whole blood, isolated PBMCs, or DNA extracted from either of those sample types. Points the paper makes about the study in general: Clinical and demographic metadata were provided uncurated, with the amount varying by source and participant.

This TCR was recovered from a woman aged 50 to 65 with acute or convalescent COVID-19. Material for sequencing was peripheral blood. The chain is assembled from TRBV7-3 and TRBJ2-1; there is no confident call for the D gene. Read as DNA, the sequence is TGTGCCAGCAGCCTTGGGCCCTTCAATGAGCAGTTCTTC. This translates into CASSLGPFNEQFF.